This TCR beta chain was sequenced for a study of blood T cell repertoires in COVID-19. In the study overall: There were acute and convalescent COVID-19 samples, and they came from the United States, Italy and Spain.

The CDR3 sequence is 13 residues long. Trimming took 3 bases from V and 1 from J, leaving 10 bases between them. Looked up from germline, CDR1 is GTSNPN and CDR2 is SVGIG (reference sequence). As originally analysed: Amplification of reference gene primers was used by the study to estimate nucleated cell counts. Only in-frame clones appear in the TCRdb table, and some are missing; sequencing was by immunoSEQ multiplex PCR. The V and J calls and clone size come from that table; D and trimming were worked out from the DNA. The repertoire holds fewer than 150,000 clones, with more than 80% as singletons.

This sequence was found in a woman of 80 years or more in a cohort sampled during active or convalescent COVID-19. The chain couples TRBV30 to TRBJ2-7, with D maybe TRBD2 (6 bases). Sequenced sample: peripheral blood. CDR3 in DNA: TGTGCCTGGAGGGAGGGGCGATCCTACGAGCAGTACGTC. Translated: CAWREGRSYEQYV.